This entry concerns a single TCR beta chain. These data come from a study of blood T cell repertoires in COVID-19. Study-level information: PBMCs, B-cell-depleted T cells, or T cells provided the cDNA or gDNA that made up the material.

Original methodology: Nucleated cell number was recorded as an estimate derived from reference gene primer amplification. Only in-frame clones appear in the TCRdb table, and some are missing; sequencing was by immunoSEQ multiplex PCR. V and J calls and clone size are those listed in that table; D and trimming were worked out from the DNA. This table holds some 150,000 clones, about 79% found once. The source material was peripheral blood. The receptor was derived from a woman aged 45-65 years in a cohort sampled during active or convalescent COVID-19.

This CDR3 reads CASSRGGVETQYF. As DNA, the CDR3 is TGTGCCAGCAGCCGAGGGGGGGTAGAGACCCAGTACTTC. V usage is TRBV3-1 (or the pseudogene TRBV3-2) and J usage is TRBJ2-5, with a possible D match to TRBD2 (7 bases). V was shortened by 4 bases and J by 4 bases, with 10 bases between the two germline ends. CDR1 and CDR2 from the germline V gene are LGHDT and YNNKEL (reference sequence). The CDR3 runs 13 residues.